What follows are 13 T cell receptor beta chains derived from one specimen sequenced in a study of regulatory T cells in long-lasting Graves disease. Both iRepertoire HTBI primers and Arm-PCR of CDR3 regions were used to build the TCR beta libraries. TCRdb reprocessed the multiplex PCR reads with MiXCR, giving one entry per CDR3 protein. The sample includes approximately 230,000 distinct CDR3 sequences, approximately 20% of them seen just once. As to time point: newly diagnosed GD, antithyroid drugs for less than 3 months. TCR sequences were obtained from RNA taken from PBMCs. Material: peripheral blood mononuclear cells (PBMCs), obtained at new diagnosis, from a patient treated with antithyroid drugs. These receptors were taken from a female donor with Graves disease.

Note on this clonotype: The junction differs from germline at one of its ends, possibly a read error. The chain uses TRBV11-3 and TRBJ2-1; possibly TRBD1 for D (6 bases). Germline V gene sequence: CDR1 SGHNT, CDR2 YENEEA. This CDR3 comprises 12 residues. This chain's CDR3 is CASSVDRTEQFF. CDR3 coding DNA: TGTGCCAGCAGCGTAGACAGGACCGAGCAGTTCTTC.

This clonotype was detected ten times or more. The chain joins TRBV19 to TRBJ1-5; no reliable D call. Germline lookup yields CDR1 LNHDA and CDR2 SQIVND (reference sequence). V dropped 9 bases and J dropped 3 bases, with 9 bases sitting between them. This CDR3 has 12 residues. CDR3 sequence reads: CASSSNNQPQHF. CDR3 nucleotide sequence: TGTGCCAGCAGTTCCAACAATCAGCCCCAGCATTTT.

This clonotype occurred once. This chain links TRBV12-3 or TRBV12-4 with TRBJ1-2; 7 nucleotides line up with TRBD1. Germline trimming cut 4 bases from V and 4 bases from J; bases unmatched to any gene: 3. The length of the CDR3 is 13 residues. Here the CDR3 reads CASSSPGGYGYTF. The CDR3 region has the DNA TGTGCCAGCAGTTCCCCAGGGGGCTATGGCTACACCTTC.

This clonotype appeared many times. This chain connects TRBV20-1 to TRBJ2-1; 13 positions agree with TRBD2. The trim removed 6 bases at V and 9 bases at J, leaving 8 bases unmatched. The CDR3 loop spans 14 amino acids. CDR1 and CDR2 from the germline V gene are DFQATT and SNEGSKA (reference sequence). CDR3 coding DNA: TGCAGTGCCGGACTAGCGGGAGCGGTAGGTGAGCAGTTCTTC. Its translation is CSAGLAGAVGEQFF.

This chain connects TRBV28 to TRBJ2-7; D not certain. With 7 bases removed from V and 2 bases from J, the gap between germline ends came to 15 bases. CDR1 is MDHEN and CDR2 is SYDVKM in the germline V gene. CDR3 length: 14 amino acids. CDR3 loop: CASNSPAVTYEQYF. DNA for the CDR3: TGTGCCAGCAACTCACCCGCCGTTACCTACGAGCAGTACTTC.

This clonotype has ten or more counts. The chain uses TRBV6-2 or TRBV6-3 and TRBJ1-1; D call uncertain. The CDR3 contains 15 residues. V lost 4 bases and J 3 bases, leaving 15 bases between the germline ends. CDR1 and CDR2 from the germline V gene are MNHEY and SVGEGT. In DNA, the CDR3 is TGTGCCAGCAGTTCCTACCAAGTCAAGGACACTGAAGCTTTCTTT. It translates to CASSSYQVKDTEAFF.

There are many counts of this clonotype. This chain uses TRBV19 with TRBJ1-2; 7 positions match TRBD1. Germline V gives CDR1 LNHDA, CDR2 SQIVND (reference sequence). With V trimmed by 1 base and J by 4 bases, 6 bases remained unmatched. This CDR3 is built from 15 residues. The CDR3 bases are TGTGCCAGTAGTATAGGCCAGGGACAGAGCTATGGCTACACCTTC. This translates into CASSIGQGQSYGYTF.

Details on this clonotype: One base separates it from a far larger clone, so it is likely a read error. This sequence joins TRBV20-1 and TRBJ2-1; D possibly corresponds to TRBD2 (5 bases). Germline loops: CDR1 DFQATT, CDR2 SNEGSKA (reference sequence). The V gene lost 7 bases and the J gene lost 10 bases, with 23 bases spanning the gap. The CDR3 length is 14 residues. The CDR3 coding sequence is TGCAGTGTAAACGGAGGAGGCGACGACTACGAGCAGTTCTTC. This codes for CSVNGGGDDYEQFF.

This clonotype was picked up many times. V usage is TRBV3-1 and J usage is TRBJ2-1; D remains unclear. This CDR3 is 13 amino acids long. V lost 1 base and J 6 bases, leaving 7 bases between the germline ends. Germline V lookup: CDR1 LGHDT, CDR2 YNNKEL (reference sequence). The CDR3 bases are TGTGCCAGCAGCCAAGGTCCACCCAATGAGCAGTTCTTC. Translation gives CASSQGPPNEQFF.

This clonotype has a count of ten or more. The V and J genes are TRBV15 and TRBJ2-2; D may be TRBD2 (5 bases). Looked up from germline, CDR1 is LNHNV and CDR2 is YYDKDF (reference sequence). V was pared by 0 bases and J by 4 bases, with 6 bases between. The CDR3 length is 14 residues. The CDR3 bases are TGTGCCACCAGCAGAGAACGGGGCACCGGGGAGCTGTTTTTT. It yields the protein CATSRERGTGELFF.

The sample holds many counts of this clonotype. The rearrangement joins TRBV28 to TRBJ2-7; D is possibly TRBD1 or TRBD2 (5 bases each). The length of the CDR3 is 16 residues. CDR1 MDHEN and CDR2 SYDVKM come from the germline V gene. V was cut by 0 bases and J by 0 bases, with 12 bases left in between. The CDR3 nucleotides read TGTGCCAGCAGTTTATGGGTGGGGGTGAGCTCCTACGAGCAGTACTTC. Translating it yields CASSLWVGVSSYEQYF.

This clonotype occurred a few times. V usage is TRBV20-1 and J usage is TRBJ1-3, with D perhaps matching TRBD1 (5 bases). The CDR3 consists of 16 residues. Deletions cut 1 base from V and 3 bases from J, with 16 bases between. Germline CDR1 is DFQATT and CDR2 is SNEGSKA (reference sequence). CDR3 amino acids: CSARARVFHSGNTIYF. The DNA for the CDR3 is TGCAGTGCTAGAGCCAGGGTTTTTCACAGTGGAAACACCATATATTTT.

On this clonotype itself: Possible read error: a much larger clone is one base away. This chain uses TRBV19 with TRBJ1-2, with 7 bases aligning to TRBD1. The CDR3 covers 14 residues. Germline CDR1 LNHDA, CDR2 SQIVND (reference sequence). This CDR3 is CASSMRGQGYGFTF. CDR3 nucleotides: TGTGCCAGTAGTATGAGGGGGCAAGGCTATGGCTTCACCTTC.